This TCR beta chain was identified in a study of T cell repertoires in cytomegalovirus infection. Background on the study: CMV infection together with matching HLA type was indicated by public TCR beta signatures. Whole-study findings and limits: Carriage of CMV together with the relevant HLA was identifiable through cumulative public TCR beta family frequency. HLA-C-restricted TCR beta clonotypes specific for CMV led the ex vivo response.

This clonotype was found many times. The antigen remains undetermined. The V segment lost 3 bases and the J segment 5 bases; nucleotides outside the gene matches: 1. CDR1 is KGHDR, CDR2 SFDVKD, per germline. The CDR3 loop spans 14 amino acids. TCRdb reprocessed the reads with MiXCR, giving one entry per CDR3 protein. The repertoire holds 480,000 or so distinct CDR3 sequences, with around 11% as singletons. V usage is TRBV24-1 and J usage is TRBJ1-5, with TRBD1 matching 9 bases. The sequenced material came from PBMCs. The TCR originated in a human donor in good health (CMV status not recorded). Some clones in this sample may be carry-over from other donors' samples. The CDR3 nucleotides read TGTGCCACCAGTGATACAGGGGGCTATCAGCCCCAGCATTTT. Its translation: CATSDTGGYQPQHF.